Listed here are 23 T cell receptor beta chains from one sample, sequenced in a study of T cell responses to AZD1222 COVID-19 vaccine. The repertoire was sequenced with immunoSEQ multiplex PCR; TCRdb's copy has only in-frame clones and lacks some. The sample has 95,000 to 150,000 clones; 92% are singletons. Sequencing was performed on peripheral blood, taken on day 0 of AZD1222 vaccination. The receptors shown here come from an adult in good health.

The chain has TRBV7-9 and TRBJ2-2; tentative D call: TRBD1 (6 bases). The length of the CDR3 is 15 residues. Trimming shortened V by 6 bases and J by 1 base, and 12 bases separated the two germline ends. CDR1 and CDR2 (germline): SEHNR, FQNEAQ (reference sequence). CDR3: CASRPWTENTGELFF. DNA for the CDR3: TGTGCCAGCAGACCATGGACAGAGAACACCGGGGAGCTGTTTTTT.

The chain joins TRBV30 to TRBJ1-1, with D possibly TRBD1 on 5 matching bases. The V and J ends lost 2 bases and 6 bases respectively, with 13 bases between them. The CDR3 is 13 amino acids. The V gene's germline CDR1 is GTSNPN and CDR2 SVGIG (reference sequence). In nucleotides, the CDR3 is TGTGCCTGGAGTCCAGGGTATCGGGCTGAAGCTTTCTTT. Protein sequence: CAWSPGYRAEAFF.

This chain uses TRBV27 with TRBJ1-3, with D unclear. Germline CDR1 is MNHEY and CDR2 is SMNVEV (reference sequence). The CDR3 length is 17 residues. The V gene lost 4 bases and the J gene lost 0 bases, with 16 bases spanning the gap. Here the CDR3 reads CASSSQGLRVSGNTIYF. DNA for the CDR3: TGTGCCAGCAGTTCCCAAGGACTTAGGGTCTCTGGAAACACCATATATTTT.

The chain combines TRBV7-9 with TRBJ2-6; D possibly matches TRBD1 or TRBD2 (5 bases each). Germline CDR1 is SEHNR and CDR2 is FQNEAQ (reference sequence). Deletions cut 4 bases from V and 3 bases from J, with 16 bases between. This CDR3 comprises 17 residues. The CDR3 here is CASSSGSRGFGANVLTF. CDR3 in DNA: TGTGCCAGCAGCTCAGGGTCCCGGGGTTTTGGGGCCAACGTCCTGACTTTC.

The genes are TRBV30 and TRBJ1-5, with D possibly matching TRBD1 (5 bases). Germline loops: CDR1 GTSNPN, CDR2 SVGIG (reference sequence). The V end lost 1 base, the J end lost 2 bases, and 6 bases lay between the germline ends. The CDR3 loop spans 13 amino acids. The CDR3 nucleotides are TGTGCCTGGAGTGCGGGGGGCAATCAGCCCCAGCATTTT. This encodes CAWSAGGNQPQHF.

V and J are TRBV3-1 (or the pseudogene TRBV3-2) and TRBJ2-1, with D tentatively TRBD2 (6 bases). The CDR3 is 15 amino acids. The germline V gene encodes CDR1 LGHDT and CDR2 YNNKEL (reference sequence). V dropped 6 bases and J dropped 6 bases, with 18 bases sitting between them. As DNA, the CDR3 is TGTGCCAGCAGGCCCTGGGGAGGCGGGGCCAATGAGCAGTTCTTC. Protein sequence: CASRPWGGGANEQFF.

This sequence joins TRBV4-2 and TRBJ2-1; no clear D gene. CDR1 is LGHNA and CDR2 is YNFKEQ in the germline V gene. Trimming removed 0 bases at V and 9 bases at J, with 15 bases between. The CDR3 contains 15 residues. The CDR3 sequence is CASSQDEAVPSEQFF. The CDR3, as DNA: TGTGCCAGCAGCCAAGACGAGGCAGTCCCCAGTGAGCAGTTCTTC.

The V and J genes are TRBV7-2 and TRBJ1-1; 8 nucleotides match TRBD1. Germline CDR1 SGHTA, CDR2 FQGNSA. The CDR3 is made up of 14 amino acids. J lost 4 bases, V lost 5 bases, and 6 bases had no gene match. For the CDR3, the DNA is TGTGCCAGCAGCCCAGGGGGCAAGGGCACTGAAGCTTTCTTT. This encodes CASSPGGKGTEAFF.

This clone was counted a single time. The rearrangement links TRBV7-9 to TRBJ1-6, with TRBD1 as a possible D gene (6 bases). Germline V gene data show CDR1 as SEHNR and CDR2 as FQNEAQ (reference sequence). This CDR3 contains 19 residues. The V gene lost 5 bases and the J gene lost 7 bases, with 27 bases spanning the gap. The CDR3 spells CASSGRTVQSVNENSPLHF. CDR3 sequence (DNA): TGTGCCAGCAGCGGGCGGACAGTCCAATCGGTGAATGAAAATTCACCCCTCCACTTT.

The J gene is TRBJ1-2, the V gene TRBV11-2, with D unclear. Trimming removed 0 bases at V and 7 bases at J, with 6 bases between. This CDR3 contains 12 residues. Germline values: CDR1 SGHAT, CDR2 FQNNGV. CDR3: CASSLEASGYTF. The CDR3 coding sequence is TGTGCCAGCAGCTTAGAGGCGAGTGGCTACACCTTC.

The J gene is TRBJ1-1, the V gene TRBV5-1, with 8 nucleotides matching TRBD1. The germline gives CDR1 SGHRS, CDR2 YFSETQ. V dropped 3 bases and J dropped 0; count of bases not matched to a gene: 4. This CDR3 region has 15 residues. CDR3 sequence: CASSWTGQMNTEAFF. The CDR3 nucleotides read TGCGCCAGCAGCTGGACAGGGCAAATGAACACTGAAGCTTTCTTT.

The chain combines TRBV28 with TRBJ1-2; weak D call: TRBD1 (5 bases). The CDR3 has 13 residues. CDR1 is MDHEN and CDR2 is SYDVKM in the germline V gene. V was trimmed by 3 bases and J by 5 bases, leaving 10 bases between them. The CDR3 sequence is CASSFVTGYGYTF. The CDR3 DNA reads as TGTGCCAGCAGTTTTGTTACAGGATATGGCTACACCTTC.

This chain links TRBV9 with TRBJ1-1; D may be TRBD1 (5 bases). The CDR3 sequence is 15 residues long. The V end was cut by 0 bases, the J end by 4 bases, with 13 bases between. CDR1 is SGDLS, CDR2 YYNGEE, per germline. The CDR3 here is CASSVDDRGGTEAFF. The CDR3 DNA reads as TGTGCCAGCAGCGTAGATGACCGGGGGGGCACTGAAGCTTTCTTT.

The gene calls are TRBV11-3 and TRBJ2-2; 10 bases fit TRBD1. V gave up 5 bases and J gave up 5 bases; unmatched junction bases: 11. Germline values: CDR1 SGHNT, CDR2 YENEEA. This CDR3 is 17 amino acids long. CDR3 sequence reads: CASSTIAPGQGTGELFF. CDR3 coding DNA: TGTGCCAGCAGCACAATCGCCCCGGGACAGGGGACCGGGGAGCTGTTTTTT.

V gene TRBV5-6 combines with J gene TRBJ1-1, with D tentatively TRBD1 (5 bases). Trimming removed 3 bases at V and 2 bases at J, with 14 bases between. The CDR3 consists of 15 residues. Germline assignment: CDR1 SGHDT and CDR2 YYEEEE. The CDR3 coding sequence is TGTGCCAGCAGCTGGGGGAGTACCGCTAACACTGAAGCTTTCTTT. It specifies CASSWGSTANTEAFF.

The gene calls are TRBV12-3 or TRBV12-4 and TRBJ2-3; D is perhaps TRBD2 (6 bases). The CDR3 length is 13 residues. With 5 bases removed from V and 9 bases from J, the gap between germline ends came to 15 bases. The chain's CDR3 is CASSPGLPETQYF. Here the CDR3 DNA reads TGTGCCAGCAGTCCGGGACTCCCCGAAACGCAGTATTTT.

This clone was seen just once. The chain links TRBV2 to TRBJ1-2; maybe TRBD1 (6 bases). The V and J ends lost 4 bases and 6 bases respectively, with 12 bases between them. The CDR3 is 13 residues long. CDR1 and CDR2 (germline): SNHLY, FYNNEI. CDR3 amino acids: CASSGREGDGYTF. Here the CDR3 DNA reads TGTGCCAGCAGTGGCAGGGAGGGGGATGGCTACACCTTC.

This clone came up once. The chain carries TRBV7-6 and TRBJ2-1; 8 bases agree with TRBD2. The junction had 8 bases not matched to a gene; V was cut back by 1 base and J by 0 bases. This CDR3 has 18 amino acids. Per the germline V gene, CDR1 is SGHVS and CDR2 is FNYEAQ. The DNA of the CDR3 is TGTGCCAGCAGCTTAGTTGGGACTAGTACCGGCTCCTACAATGAGCAGTTCTTC. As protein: CASSLVGTSTGSYNEQFF.

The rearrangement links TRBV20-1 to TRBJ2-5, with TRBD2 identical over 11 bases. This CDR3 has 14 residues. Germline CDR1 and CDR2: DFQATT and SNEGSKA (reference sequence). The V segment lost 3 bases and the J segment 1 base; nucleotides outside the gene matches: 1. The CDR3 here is CSASSGGVQETQYF. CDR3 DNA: TGCAGTGCTAGTAGCGGGGGGGTCCAAGAGACCCAGTACTTC.

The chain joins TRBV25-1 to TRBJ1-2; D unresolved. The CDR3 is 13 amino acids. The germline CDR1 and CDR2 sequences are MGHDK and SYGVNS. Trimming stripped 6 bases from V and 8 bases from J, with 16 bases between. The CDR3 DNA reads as TGTGCCAGCAGGCCTAGGTTCGTTGGAGGCTACACCTTC. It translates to CASRPRFVGGYTF.

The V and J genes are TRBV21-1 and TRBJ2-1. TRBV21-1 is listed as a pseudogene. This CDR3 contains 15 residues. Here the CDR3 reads CASSNRGGRYNEQFF. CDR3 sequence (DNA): TGTGCCAGCAGCAATAGAGGGGGGAGGTACAATGAGCAGTTCTTC.

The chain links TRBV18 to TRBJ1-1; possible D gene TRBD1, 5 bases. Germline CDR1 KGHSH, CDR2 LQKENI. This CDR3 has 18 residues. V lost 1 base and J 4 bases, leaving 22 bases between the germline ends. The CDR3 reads CASSPRGVSGFEGTEAFF. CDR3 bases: TGTGCCAGCTCACCACGGGGGGTATCGGGTTTTGAAGGCACTGAAGCTTTCTTT.

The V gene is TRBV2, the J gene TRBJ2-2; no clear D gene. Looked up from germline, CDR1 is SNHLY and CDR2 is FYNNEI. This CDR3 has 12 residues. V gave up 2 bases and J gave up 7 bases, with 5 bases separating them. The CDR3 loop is CASSESVGELFF. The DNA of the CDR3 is TGTGCCAGCAGTGAAAGCGTCGGGGAGCTGTTTTTT.